What follows describes a single TCR beta chain. Its cognate antigen is unknown. The protocol was immunoSEQ multiplex PCR, while the TCRdb copy is restricted to in-frame clones and leaves out a portion. The data contain 50,000 to 70,000 clones, 72% of them singletons. The data were obtained in a study of vaccination effects on CD4 cells after COVID-19. Across the study: Cultures used under 2.5 million PBMC per well, approximately 9.5 IU/ml IL-2 and about 10 ug/ml peptides.

This CDR3 spans 17 amino acids. V was clipped by 4 bases and J by 0 bases, with 16 bases between them. The germline CDR1 and CDR2 sequences are SGHNT and YENEEA. Subsequent to 10 days of culture, CD4+ T cells were isolated. This person's SARS-CoV-2 infection, confirmed by PCR, occurred between March and December 2020. Study observations and caveats: The authors studied few convalescent patients and collected no early post-infection timepoints. Both infection-induced and vaccine-induced clones contracted markedly at late post-vaccination timepoints.

The source of this sequence is a human donor who had a prior SARS-CoV-2 infection. This rearrangement joins TRBV11-3 to TRBJ2-1; D is possibly TRBD2 (5 bases). The input for sequencing was CD4+ T cells from PBMCs cultured without peptide, taken before COVID-19 vaccination. CDR3 amino acids: CASSSRGLSSSYNEQFF. The CDR3 DNA reads as TGTGCCAGCAGCTCCCGAGGACTGTCAAGCTCCTACAATGAGCAGTTCTTC.